This T cell receptor (beta chain) was recovered during a study of blood T cell repertoires in COVID-19. Across the whole study: T cells, B-cell-depleted T cells, or PBMCs provided the cDNA or gDNA that served as material.

Recruited during active infection, patients (from Seattle) were subsequently followed longitudinally. Authors' processing steps: Amplification of reference gene primers provided the estimated nucleated cell counts. Using immunoSEQ multiplex PCR, the repertoire was profiled, and TCRdb retains in-frame clones only, with some absent. V, J and clone size are taken as reported in that table, and D and trimming were inferred from the DNA itself. This sample has fewer than 80,000 clones; roughly three quarters occur once, and the top ten carry over 12%. This CDR3 is built from 14 residues. J gave up 2 bases and V 6 bases, and 5 bases lay outside the gene matches. Germline CDR1 and CDR2: SNHLY and FYNNEI.

The source is a man aged 55 to 70 with COVID-19, enrolled during active disease. The sequenced sample consisted of peripheral blood. This rearrangement joins TRBV2 to TRBJ1-2; 8 positions agree with TRBD1. The DNA for the CDR3 is TGTGCCAGCAGGTACTGGACAGGGAACTATGGCTACACCTTC. Translating it yields CASRYWTGNYGYTF.